One sample yielded the 26 T cell receptor beta chains listed below, sequenced in a study of T-cell reconstitution after alpha-beta-depleted transplantation in children. Unique molecular identifiers featured in how the TCRbeta library was prepared. TCRdb fed the PCR reads into MiXCR, producing one record per CDR3 protein. The sample includes around 240,000 distinct CDR3 sequences, 9.7% of them seen just once. Material: PBMCs from the stem cell graft donor, obtained from the stem cell graft. The receptors derive from a human donor who donated a stem cell graft to a child with SCID.

This clonotype was picked up many times. In nucleotides, the CDR3 is TGTGCCAGCAGCCGCAAATTAGCGGGGGCAGAGACCCAGTACTTC. Translation gives CASSRKLAGAETQYF. The gene calls are TRBV2 and TRBJ2-5; 9 bases align to TRBD2. In germline, CDR1 is SNHLY, CDR2 FYNNEI. J gave up 4 bases and V 6 bases, and 9 bases lay outside the gene matches. The CDR3 has 15 residues.

This clonotype appeared many times. The rearrangement joins TRBV20-1 to TRBJ2-6, with D perhaps given as TRBD1 or TRBD2 (5 bases each). V lost 5 bases and J lost 1, with 12 bases in between. The CDR3 extends over 15 amino acids. Germline V CDR1 and CDR2: DFQATT, SNEGSKA (reference sequence). DNA for the CDR3: TGCAGTGCTCGGGGCTACCCTTCTGGGGCCAACGTCCTGACTTTC. Translation gives CSARGYPSGANVLTF.

This clonotype was found many times. The genes are TRBV20-1 and TRBJ1-4; 8 positions agree with TRBD1. CDR3 length equals 16 residues. V was pared by 0 bases and J by 7 bases, with 10 bases of the junction left unmatched. Germline CDR1 and CDR2: DFQATT and SNEGSKA (reference sequence). Here the CDR3 reads CSAREPGQGFREKLFF. The CDR3 DNA reads TGCAGTGCTAGAGAACCTGGACAGGGCTTTCGTGAAAAACTGTTTTTT.

A word on this clonotype: Since a much larger clone is just one base distant, this may be a read error. Here the CDR3 reads CASSLKGTIDYGYTF. CDR3 DNA sequence: TGTGCCAGCAGCTTAAAGGGTACTATCGACTATGGCTACACCTTC. This chain links TRBV7-8 with TRBJ1-2; D not certain. Trimming left V 2 bases short and J 3 bases short, with 13 bases between. This CDR3 spans 15 amino acids. In germline, CDR1 is SGHVS, CDR2 FQNEAQ.

A word on this clonotype: A single base separates this from a much larger clone, so it may be a read error. The chain has TRBV20-1 and TRBJ2-7; 9 nucleotides match TRBD1. Per the germline V gene, CDR1 is DFQATT and CDR2 is SNEGSKA (reference sequence). The ends lost 8 bases at V and 6 bases at J; junction bases unmatched: 11. There are 13 residues in the CDR3. CDR3 nucleotides: TGCAGTTCCGGACCGGGACAGGGCTCCGAGCAGTACTTC. Translating it yields CSSGPGQGSEQYF.

This clonotype showed up many times. The V gene is TRBV4-1, the J gene TRBJ1-1; 7 bases are shared with TRBD1. The CDR3 runs to 17 residues. From germline, CDR1 is MGHRA and CDR2 YSYEKL. The V and J ends lost 8 bases and 8 bases, in that order; junction bases with no gene match: 23. CDR3 DNA: TGCGCCAGCCAGCCAATATACAGGGGCCCACTGGCGGTGGAAGCTTTCTTT. This translates into CASQPIYRGPLAVEAFF.

This clonotype has a count of ten or more. The chain uses TRBV20-1 and TRBJ2-2; maybe TRBD1 (5 bases). CDR3 length equals 12 residues. The V gene's germline CDR1 is DFQATT and CDR2 SNEGSKA (reference sequence). The V gene lost 3 bases and the J gene lost 6 bases, with 8 bases spanning the gap. This CDR3 reads CSASKGAGELFF. The DNA of the CDR3 is TGCAGTGCTAGTAAAGGGGCCGGGGAGCTGTTTTTT.

This clonotype appeared many times. The chain is built from TRBV20-1 and TRBJ1-1, with D maybe TRBD1 (5 bases). CDR1 and CDR2 (germline): DFQATT, SNEGSKA (reference sequence). This CDR3 contains 15 residues. V was clipped by 3 bases and J by 0 bases, with 14 bases between them. The CDR3 DNA is TGCAGTGCTAGTTGGCCCGGACATATGAACACTGAAGCTTTCTTT. This sequence encodes CSASWPGHMNTEAFF.

The rearrangement links TRBV18 to TRBJ2-2; TRBD2 agrees at 8 bases. V lost 6 bases, J lost 5 bases, and 20 bases stayed unmatched. Germline assignment: CDR1 KGHSH and CDR2 LQKENI. The CDR3 contains 19 residues. CDR3 in amino acids: CASSTSGAGALGGTGELFF. For the CDR3, the DNA is TGTGCCAGCTCTACCAGCGGAGCGGGGGCGCTCGGAGGAACCGGGGAGCTGTTTTTT.

This clonotype has at least ten counts. The chain combines TRBV7-2 with TRBJ2-2; D is undetermined. Trimming shortened V by 5 bases and J by 10 bases, and 11 bases separated the two germline ends. The CDR3 is 12 amino acids. Germline V gene lookup returns CDR1 SGHTA and CDR2 FQGNSA. CDR3 DNA: TGTGCCAGCAGCATCACAGCGTTGGAGCTGTTTTTT. Protein product: CASSITALELFF.

For this clonotype: A much larger clonotype is one base distant, so this may be a read error. This chain uses TRBV4-3 with TRBJ1-2; TRBD1 matches at 9 bases. Germline V gives CDR1 LGHNA, CDR2 YSLEER. The CDR3 is 14 residues long. CDR3 residues: CASSQAGQGYGDTF. The DNA for the CDR3 is TGCGCCAGCAGCCAAGCGGGACAGGGATATGGCGACACCTTC.

This clonotype was found many times. The chain combines TRBV20-1 with TRBJ2-5; D is unclear. Germline values: CDR1 DFQATT, CDR2 SNEGSKA (reference sequence). Trimming pared 4 bases from V and 5 bases from J, leaving 8 bases between. The CDR3 is 11 residues long. As DNA, the CDR3 is TGCAGTGCTACGGTCTGGGAGACCCAGTACTTC. This translates into CSATVWETQYF.

As to this clonotype: This may come from a read error, since a much larger clone is one base off. V usage is TRBV20-1 and J usage is TRBJ2-5; maybe TRBD1 (5 bases). Germline values: CDR1 DFQATT, CDR2 SNEGSKA (reference sequence). The CDR3 has 13 amino acids. Trimming cost V 4 bases and J 0 bases, with 9 bases left between them. This CDR3 is CSAMGLNQETQYF. CDR3 nucleotide sequence: TGCAGTGCTATGGGGCTAAACCAAGAGACCCAGTACTTC.

This clonotype was seen repeatedly, ten times or more. V is TRBV6-2 or TRBV6-3 and J is TRBJ1-1; 7 bases agree with TRBD1. CDR3 length: 14 amino acids. Per the germline V gene, CDR1 is MNHEY and CDR2 is SVGEGT. V was clipped by 7 bases and J by 5 bases; unmatched bases: 10. CDR3 DNA sequence: TGTGCCAGCACTTCGCCGACACAGGGGACTGAAGCTTTCTTT. This codes for CASTSPTQGTEAFF.

Many counts were recorded for this clonotype. The chain recombines TRBV5-1 with TRBJ2-1; D is possibly TRBD1 (5 bases). The CDR3 consists of 14 residues. Germline V gene data show CDR1 as SGHRS and CDR2 as YFSETQ. V gave up 0 bases and J gave up 6 bases, with 10 bases separating them. CDR3 protein: CASSLVSRANEQFF. CDR3 DNA: TGCGCCAGCAGCTTGGTGTCCAGGGCCAATGAGCAGTTCTTC.

This clonotype was seen repeatedly, ten times or more. V usage is TRBV10-3 and J usage is TRBJ1-2, with D maybe TRBD1 (6 bases). V was pared by 2 bases and J by 1 base, with 17 bases between. CDR1 is ENHRY and CDR2 is SYGVKD in the germline V gene. There are 17 residues in the CDR3. The CDR3 DNA reads TGTGCCATCAGTGAGAGCAGGGGCAGGAGGATTAACTATGGCTACACCTTC. It specifies CAISESRGRRINYGYTF.

The chain carries TRBV6-5 and TRBJ2-1, with 7 positions matching TRBD2. The V and J ends lost 2 bases and 6 bases, in that order; junction bases with no gene match: 7. CDR3 size: 15 residues. CDR1 is MNHEY and CDR2 is SVGAGI in the germline V gene. The CDR3 spells CASSYGAGRSNEQFF. CDR3 in DNA: TGTGCCAGCAGTTACGGAGCGGGGAGGTCCAATGAGCAGTTCTTC.

This clonotype occurred many times. The chain couples TRBV4-1 to TRBJ2-2; no clear D. V was shortened by 1 base and J by 4 bases, with 10 bases between the two germline ends. Germline CDR1 and CDR2: MGHRA and YSYEKL. The CDR3 covers 15 residues. The DNA for the CDR3 is TGCGCCAGCAGCCAAGTGGCAGGCTTCACCGGGGAGCTGTTTTTT. Amino acids: CASSQVAGFTGELFF.

This clonotype has at least ten counts. The genes are TRBV5-1 and TRBJ2-3, with D unclear. V lost 2 bases and J 0 bases, leaving 10 bases between the germline ends. Germline values: CDR1 SGHRS, CDR2 YFSETQ. This CDR3 spans 15 amino acids. The CDR3 is CASSFRFTSTDTQYF. The DNA for the CDR3 is TGCGCCAGCAGCTTCAGGTTTACTAGCACAGATACGCAGTATTTT.

The chain links TRBV20-1 to TRBJ2-1; a possible D gene is TRBD1 (5 bases). The CDR3 has 13 amino acids. CDR1 DFQATT and CDR2 SNEGSKA come from the germline V gene (reference sequence). Trimming removed 1 base at V and 3 bases at J, with 7 bases between. CDR3 region: CSARGQGYNEQFF. CDR3 nucleotides: TGCAGTGCTAGAGGGCAGGGCTACAATGAGCAGTTCTTC.

This clonotype was recorded many times. This chain links TRBV20-1 with TRBJ1-4, with a weak D call TRBD1 (5 bases). Germline V gives CDR1 DFQATT, CDR2 SNEGSKA (reference sequence). This CDR3 region has 13 residues. Trimming left V 1 base short and J 3 bases short, with 6 bases between. The CDR3 DNA is TGCAGTGCTAGAGGGGGGGCTAATGAAAAACTGTTTTTT. Its translation: CSARGGANEKLFF.

This clonotype was counted ten times or more. The CDR3 loop reads CASSLGDLGPPQHF. The CDR3 DNA sequence: TGTGCCAGCAGTTTGGGGGATTTAGGTCCGCCCCAGCATTTT. This chain connects TRBV12-3 or TRBV12-4 to TRBJ1-5; weak D call: TRBD1 (5 bases). Trimming pared 3 bases from V and 9 bases from J, leaving 15 bases between. The CDR3 loop spans 14 amino acids.

This clonotype has at least ten counts. The V gene is TRBV5-1, the J gene TRBJ1-1; no clear D gene. Germline CDR1 reads SGHRS; CDR2 reads YFSETQ. This CDR3 region has 17 residues. V was cut by 4 bases and J by 0 bases, with 19 bases left in between. The CDR3 spells CASSPLAHSAMNTEAFF. The DNA for the CDR3 is TGCGCCAGCAGCCCACTAGCCCACAGCGCCATGAACACTGAAGCTTTCTTT. The full variable domain, in which reference TRBV5-1 and TRBJ1-1 provide the parts outside the CDR3, is KAGVTQTPRYLIKTRGQQVTLSCSPISGHRSVSWYQQTPGQGLQFLFEYFSETQRNKGNFPGRFSGRQFSNSRSEMNVSTLELGDSALYLCASSPLAHSAMNTEAFFGQGTRLTVV.

This clonotype was seen ten or more times. V gene TRBV2 combines with J gene TRBJ2-3, with 12 nucleotides matching TRBD2. This CDR3 has 14 residues. Trimming removed 6 bases from V and 6 bases from J; junction bases left unmatched: 4. Per germline, CDR1 SNHLY and CDR2 FYNNEI. Here the CDR3 reads CASRWTSGADTQYF. The CDR3 DNA reads TGTGCCAGCAGGTGGACTAGCGGGGCGGATACGCAGTATTTT.

This clonotype was counted at least ten times. The chain couples TRBV5-5 to TRBJ1-2; tentatively, D is TRBD1 (5 bases). In germline, CDR1 is SGHKS, CDR2 YYEKEE (reference sequence). Trimming left V 4 bases short and J 4 bases short, with 14 bases between. This CDR3 comprises 14 residues. The CDR3 here is CASSLVGDAYGYTF. The CDR3 bases are TGTGCCAGCAGCCTGGTGGGGGACGCCTATGGCTACACCTTC.

This clonotype was counted at least ten times. This rearrangement joins TRBV20-1 to TRBJ2-1; D is possibly TRBD2 (7 bases). The germline V and J ends were trimmed by 2 bases and 7 bases, with 18 bases remaining between them. Germline V gene lookup returns CDR1 DFQATT and CDR2 SNEGSKA (reference sequence). The CDR3 runs to 15 residues. This CDR3 reads CSARNPRGGQNEQFF. The CDR3 DNA is TGCAGTGCTAGAAATCCCCGCGGGGGCCAGAATGAGCAGTTCTTC.